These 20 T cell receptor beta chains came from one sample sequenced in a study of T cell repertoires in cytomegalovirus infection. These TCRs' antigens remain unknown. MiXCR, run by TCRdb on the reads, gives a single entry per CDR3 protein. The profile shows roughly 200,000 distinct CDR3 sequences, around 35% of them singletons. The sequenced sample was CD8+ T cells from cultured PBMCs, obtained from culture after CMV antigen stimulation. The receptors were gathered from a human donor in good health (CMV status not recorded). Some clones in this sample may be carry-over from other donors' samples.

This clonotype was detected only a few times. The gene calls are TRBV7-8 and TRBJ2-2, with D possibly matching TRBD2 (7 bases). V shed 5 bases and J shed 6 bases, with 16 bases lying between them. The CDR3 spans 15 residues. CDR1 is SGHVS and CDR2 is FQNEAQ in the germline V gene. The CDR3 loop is CASSQRDGQSGELFF. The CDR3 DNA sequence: TGTGCCAGCAGCCAGCGGGACGGACAGTCCGGGGAGCTGTTTTTT.

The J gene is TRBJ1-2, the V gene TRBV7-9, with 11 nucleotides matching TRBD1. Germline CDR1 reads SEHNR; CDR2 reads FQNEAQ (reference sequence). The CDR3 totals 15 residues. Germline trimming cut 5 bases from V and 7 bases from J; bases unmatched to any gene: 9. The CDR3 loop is CASSLSDRGRSGYTF. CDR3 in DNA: TGTGCCAGCAGCCTCTCGGACAGGGGGCGAAGTGGCTACACCTTC.

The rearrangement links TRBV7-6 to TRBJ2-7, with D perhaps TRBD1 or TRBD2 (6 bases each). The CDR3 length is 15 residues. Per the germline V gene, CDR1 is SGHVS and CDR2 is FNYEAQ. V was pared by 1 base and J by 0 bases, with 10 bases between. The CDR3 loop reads CASSLEQGLSYEQYF. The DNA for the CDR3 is TGTGCCAGCAGCTTAGAACAGGGACTCTCCTACGAGCAGTACTTC. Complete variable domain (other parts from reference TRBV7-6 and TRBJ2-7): GAGVSQSPRYKVTKRGQDVALRCDPISGHVSLYWYRQALGQGPEFLTYFNYEAQQDKSGLPNDRFSAERPEGSISTLTIQRTEQRDSAMYRCASSLEQGLSYEQYFGPGTRLTVT.

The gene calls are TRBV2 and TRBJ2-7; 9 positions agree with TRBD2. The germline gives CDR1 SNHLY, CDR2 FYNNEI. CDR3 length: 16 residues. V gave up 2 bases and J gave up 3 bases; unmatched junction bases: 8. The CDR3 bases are TGTGCCAGCAGTGAAAAGGGGACTAGCCGGGGCTACGAGCAGTACTTC. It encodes CASSEKGTSRGYEQYF.

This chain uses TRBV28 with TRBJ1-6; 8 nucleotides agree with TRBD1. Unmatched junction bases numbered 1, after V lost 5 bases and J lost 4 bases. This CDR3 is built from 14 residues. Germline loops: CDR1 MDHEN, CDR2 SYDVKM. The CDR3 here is CASSHRGYNSPLHF. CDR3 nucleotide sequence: TGTGCCAGCAGTCACAGGGGGTATAATTCACCCCTCCACTTT.

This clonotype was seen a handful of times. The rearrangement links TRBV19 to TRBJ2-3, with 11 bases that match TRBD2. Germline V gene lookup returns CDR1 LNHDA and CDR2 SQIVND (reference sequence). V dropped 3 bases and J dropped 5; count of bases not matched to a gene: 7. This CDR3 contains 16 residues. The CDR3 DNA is TGTGCCAGTAGTATCGTCCTAGCGGGAGGTAGAGATACGCAGTATTTT. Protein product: CASSIVLAGGRDTQYF.

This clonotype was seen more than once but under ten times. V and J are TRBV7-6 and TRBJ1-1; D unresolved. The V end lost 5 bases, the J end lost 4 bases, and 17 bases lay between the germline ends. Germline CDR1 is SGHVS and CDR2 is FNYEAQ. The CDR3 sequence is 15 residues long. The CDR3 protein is CASSPPEAQSTEAFF. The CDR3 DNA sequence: TGTGCCAGCAGCCCCCCGGAAGCCCAGAGCACTGAAGCTTTCTTT.

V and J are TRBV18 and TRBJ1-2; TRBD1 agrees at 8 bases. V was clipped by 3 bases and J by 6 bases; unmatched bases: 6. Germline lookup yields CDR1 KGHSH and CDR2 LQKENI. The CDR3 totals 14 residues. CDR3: CASSPVDRVDGYTF. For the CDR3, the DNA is TGTGCCAGCTCACCCGTGGACAGGGTGGATGGCTACACCTTC.

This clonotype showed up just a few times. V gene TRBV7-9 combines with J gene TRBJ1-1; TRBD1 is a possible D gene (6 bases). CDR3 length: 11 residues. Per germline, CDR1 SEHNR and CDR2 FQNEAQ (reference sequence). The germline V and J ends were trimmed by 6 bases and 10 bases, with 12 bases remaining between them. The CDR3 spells CASSPRGGAFF. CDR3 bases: TGTGCCAGCAGTCCTAGGGGGGGAGCTTTCTTT.

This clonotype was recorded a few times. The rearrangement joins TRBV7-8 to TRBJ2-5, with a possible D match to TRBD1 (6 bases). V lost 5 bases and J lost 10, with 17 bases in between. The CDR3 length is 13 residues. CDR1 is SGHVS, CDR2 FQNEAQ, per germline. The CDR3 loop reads CASSLGGMRIQYF. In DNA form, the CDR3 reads TGTGCCAGCAGCCTAGGGGGAATGAGGATCCAGTACTTC.

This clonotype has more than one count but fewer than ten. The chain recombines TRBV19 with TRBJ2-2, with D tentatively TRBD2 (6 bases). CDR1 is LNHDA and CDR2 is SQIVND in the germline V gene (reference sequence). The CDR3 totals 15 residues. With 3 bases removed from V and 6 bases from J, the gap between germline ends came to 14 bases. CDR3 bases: TGTGCCAGTAGTATCTTGGGAGGCAGGGCCGGGGAGCTGTTTTTT. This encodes CASSILGGRAGELFF.

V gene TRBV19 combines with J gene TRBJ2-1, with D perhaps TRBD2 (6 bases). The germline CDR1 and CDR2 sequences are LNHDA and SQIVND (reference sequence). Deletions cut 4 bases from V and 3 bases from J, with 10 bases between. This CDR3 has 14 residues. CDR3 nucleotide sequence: TGTGCCAGTAGTACGGATAGCGGCTACAATGAGCAGTTCTTC. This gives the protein CASSTDSGYNEQFF.

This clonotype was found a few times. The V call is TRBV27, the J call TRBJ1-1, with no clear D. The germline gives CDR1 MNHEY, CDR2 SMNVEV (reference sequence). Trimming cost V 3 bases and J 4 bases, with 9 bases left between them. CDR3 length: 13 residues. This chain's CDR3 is CASSFIEGTEAFF. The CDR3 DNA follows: TGTGCCAGCAGTTTTATCGAGGGCACTGAAGCTTTCTTT.

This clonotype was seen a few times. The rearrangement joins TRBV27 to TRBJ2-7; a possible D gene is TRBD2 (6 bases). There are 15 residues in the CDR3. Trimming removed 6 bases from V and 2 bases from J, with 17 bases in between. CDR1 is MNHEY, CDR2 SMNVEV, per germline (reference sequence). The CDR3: CASSQLAGSPYEQYF. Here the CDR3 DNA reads TGTGCCAGCAGCCAGCTCGCGGGAAGTCCCTACGAGCAGTACTTC.

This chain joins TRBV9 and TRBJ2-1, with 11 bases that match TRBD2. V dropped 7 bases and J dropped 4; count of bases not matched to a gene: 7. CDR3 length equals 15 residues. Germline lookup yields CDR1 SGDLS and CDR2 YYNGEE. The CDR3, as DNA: TGTGCCAGCGCAGGAGGGACTAGCGGATACAATGAGCAGTTCTTC. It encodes CASAGGTSGYNEQFF. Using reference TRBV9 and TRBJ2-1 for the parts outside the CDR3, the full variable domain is DSGVTQTPKHLITATGQRVTLRCSPRSGDLSVYWYQQSLDQGLQFLIQYYNGEERAKGNILERFSAQQFPDLHSELNLSSLELGDSALYFCASAGGTSGYNEQFFGPGTRLTVL.

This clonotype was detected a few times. CDR3 sequence reads: CASSYVLGGGDYNEQFF. For the CDR3, the DNA is TGTGCCAGCAGTTACGTCCTGGGGGGAGGGGACTACAATGAGCAGTTCTTC. The chain employs TRBV6-1 and TRBJ2-1; 7 bases fit TRBD2. CDR3 length equals 17 residues. From germline, CDR1 is MNHNS and CDR2 SASEGT. With 5 bases clipped from V and 3 bases from J, the junction kept 13 bases outside the gene matches.

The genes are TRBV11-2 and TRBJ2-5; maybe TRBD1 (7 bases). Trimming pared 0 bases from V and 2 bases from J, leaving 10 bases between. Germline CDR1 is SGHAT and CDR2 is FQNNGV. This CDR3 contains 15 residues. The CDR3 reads CASSLDAGQQETQYF. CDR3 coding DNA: TGTGCCAGCAGCTTAGATGCGGGACAGCAAGAGACCCAGTACTTC.

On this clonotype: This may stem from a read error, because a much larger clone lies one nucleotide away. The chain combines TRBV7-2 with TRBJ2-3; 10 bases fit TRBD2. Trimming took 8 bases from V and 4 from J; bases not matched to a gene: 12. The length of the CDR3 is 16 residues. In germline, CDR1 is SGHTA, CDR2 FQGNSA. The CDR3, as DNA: TGTGCCAGCGGCGTGGGGATAGCGGGGGGCGCAGATACGCAGTATTTT. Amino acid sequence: CASGVGIAGGADTQYF.

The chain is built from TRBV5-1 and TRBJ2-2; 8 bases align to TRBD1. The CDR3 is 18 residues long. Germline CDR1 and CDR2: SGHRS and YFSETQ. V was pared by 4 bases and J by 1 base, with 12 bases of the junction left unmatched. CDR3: CASSQRTGRWLNTGELFF. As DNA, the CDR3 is TGCGCCAGCAGCCAAAGGACAGGGAGGTGGCTGAACACCGGGGAGCTGTTTTTT. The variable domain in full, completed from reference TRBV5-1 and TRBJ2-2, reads KAGVTQTPRYLIKTRGQQVTLSCSPISGHRSVSWYQQTPGQGLQFLFEYFSETQRNKGNFPGRFSGRQFSNSRSEMNVSTLELGDSALYLCASSQRTGRWLNTGELFFGEGSRLTVL.

CDR3 residues: CASSLAGGGGDTDTQYF. The CDR3, as DNA: TGTGCCAGCAGCTTAGCTGGTGGTGGAGGGGACACAGATACGCAGTATTTT. This chain uses TRBV7-9 with TRBJ2-3, with D perhaps matching TRBD2 (6 bases). The CDR3 is 17 residues long. Deletions cut 0 bases from V and 2 bases from J, with 15 bases between. The germline gives CDR1 SEHNR, CDR2 FQNEAQ (reference sequence).